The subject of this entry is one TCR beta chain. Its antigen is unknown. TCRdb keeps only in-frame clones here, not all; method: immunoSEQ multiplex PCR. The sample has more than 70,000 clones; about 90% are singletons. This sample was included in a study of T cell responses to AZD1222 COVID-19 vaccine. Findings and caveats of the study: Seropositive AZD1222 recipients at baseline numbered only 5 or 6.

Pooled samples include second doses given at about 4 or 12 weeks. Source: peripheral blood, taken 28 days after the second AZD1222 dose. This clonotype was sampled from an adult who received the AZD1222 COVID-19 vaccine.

The CDR3 protein is CASSGHGTGNEKLFF. CDR3 bases: TGTGCCAGCAGTGGCCACGGGACAGGGAATGAAAAACTGTTTTTT. The chain employs TRBV6-2 or TRBV6-3 and TRBJ1-4; 9 nucleotides align to TRBD1. Germline V gene sequence: CDR1 MNHEY, CDR2 SVGEGT. There are 15 residues in the CDR3. V dropped 5 bases and J dropped 5; count of bases not matched to a gene: 6.